This T cell receptor beta chain is from a study of cytomegalovirus exposure and HLA in healthy donors. Study results and caveats: It was confirmed in vitro that a few of the CMV-associated chains were specific for CMV antigens. Subsequent analysis found a tendency for first-cohort TCR clusters to co-occur within the 120 or so validation repertoires. Among TCR beta chains, those listed as cytomegalovirus-associated numbered about 150.

This table comes from immunoSEQ multiplex PCR, and its TCRdb copy is limited to in-frame clones, with some not included. The repertoire includes approximately 200,000 clones, around 83% of them detected once, and over 10% sits in the top ten. There are a few counts of this clone. Its antigen is not identified. The specimen was PBMCs. This sequence originates from a woman between 25 and 40 years old in good health and CMV-seropositive.

This CDR3 reads CASSSGVSTDTQYF. The DNA of the CDR3 is TGCGCCAGCAGCTCGGGGGTTAGCACAGATACGCAGTATTTT. This sequence joins TRBV5-1 and TRBJ2-3, with a weak D call TRBD2 (6 bases). V was pared by 3 bases and J by 0 bases, with 8 bases between. CDR3 length: 14 residues. Looked up from germline, CDR1 is SGHRS and CDR2 is YFSETQ.